This T cell receptor beta chain was sequenced for a study of T-cell reconstitution after alpha-beta-depleted transplantation in children. The TCRbeta library was prepared with unique molecular identifiers. TCRdb recomputed calls from the PCR reads with MiXCR, one row per CDR3 protein. The sample lists approximately 420,000 distinct CDR3 sequences, roughly a tenth occurring once. This CDR3 comprises 15 residues. CDR1 is KGHSH and CDR2 is LQKENI in the germline V gene. With 2 bases clipped from V and 2 bases from J, the junction kept 2 bases outside the gene matches. V is TRBV18 and J is TRBJ1-4, with 7 bases that match TRBD1. This material consisted of PBMCs from the stem cell graft donor, taken from the stem cell graft. This receptor was obtained from a human donor who donated a stem cell graft to a child with acute myeloid leukemia. CDR3 sequence: CASSPTGETNEKLFF. CDR3 sequence (DNA): TGTGCCAGCTCACCAACAGGGGAGACTAATGAAAAACTGTTTTTT.